This T cell receptor beta chain was identified during a study of identical twins. Study-wide results and caveats: The study reached conclusions through statistical analysis that was cross-sectional, not following the same donors.

The authors used template switching to add a universal primer site and gave cDNA unique molecular identifiers. TCRdb re-called the 5' RACE reads with MiXCR, one entry per CDR3 protein. This table has more than 1.5 million distinct CDR3 sequences, under 35% appearing once. In its sample, this clonotype was seen a few times. Its specificity is not known. The CDR3 covers 17 residues. Germline CDR1 MGHRA, CDR2 YSYEKL. Deletions cut 0 bases from V and 3 bases from J, with 17 bases between. The sequence was obtained from a newborn girl in good health. The V call is TRBV4-1, the J call TRBJ1-2; D ambiguous. The source material was cord blood. CDR3 protein: CASSQDPTAPTYYGYTF. For the CDR3, the DNA is TGCGCCAGCAGCCAAGATCCCACGGCGCCCACTTACTATGGCTACACCTTC.